This entry describes one T cell receptor (beta chain). This clonotype was found many times. The antigen it recognizes is unknown. Base qualities are not recorded, but no much larger clone differs from it by a single base. Trimmed from V: 6 bases; trimmed from J: 5 bases; junction bases lacking a gene match: 5. CDR1 and CDR2 (MNHEY, SVGAGI) derive from the germline V gene. The CDR3 spans 13 residues, from the cysteine through the phenylalanine. Only CDR3 DNA remains: 39 bases, in frame from the first base. Receptor amplification or capture employed 5' RACE. Data came from a NextSeq 500. Unique molecular identifiers were attached to individual cDNA molecules in the TCR library protocol so that sequencing error and PCR bias could be corrected. TCR alpha and beta chains were both sequenced, and the abundances of alpha and beta sequences in each sample were closely correlated with each other. As for the authors' bioinformatics: Decombinator V4 was used to perform V gene, J gene and CDR3 annotation of TCR sequences. Expanded TCRs were defined as changing significantly between any two time points under a Poisson model with p below 0.0001. TCR abundances were normalised to the total number of TCRs sequenced in each sample and reported as counts per million. TRAV1-2 paired with TRAJ12, TRAJ20 or TRAJ33 defined MAIT TCRs, while TRAV10 paired with TRAJ18 defined iNKT TCRs. VDJdb, accessed 1 November 2021, was searched for CMV, EBV and SARS-CoV-2 annotated TCRs, with TCRs annotated for multiple antigens excluded. TCRdb reworked the public reads: Q25 trimming with fastp, MiXCR clone assembly, productive beta chains retained. Here each entry gathers all rows of one CDR3 protein and keeps the most common genes and DNA. The V and J calls, along with clone size, are taken from TCRdb and not from the paper's own processing. Present in this sample are tens of thousands of distinct CDR3 sequences, around 12% of which were seen just once. The ten largest clonotypes hold about 1.3% of the sample.

This was a case-control study nested in a cohort of healthcare workers in London, UK, who had nasopharyngeal swab PCR tests and blood samples taken every week. Healthcare workers were recruited between 23 and 31 March 2020, during the week of the UK lockdown, and were followed weekly for up to about 15 weeks. The data were taken from a study of early T cells in non-severe SARS-CoV-2 infection (dated by TCRdb to the early 2020s). About the study as a whole: TCR sequencing used bulk RNA from unsorted whole blood, so alpha and beta chains could not be paired. Paper-wide results and their limitations: VDJdb matching was skewed toward anti-spike CD8 responses, so virus-specific expansions were likely underestimated and private and CD4 specificities were missed.

The sequenced sample consisted of whole blood. The TCR sequence derives from an adult who was a healthcare worker with PCR-confirmed SARS-CoV-2 infection or an uninfected control (not recorded which). The rearranged segments are TRBV6-5 and TRBJ2-3; TRBD1 fits 7 bases in the junction. CDR3 sequence: CASSLDREDTQYF. The bases are TGTGCCAGCAGCCTCGACAGGGAAGATACGCAGTATTTT.